This T cell receptor beta chain was found in a study of shared clonotypes between healthy human individuals (dated by TCRdb to the early 2020s). With regard to the full study: Three men and two women, aged 18 to 49 years, made up the cohort. For each donor, three plates each were used for CD4 naive and CD4 memory, two plates were used for CD8 naive, and one plate was used for CD8 memory. To increase sequencing depth and limit assay-specific biases, different laboratories used diverse techniques to prepare libraries and sequence TCR repertoires. Per donor, leukapheresis produced somewhere between about 0.8 and 9.5 billion PBMCs. To estimate repertoire size and how much clonotype sharing occurs between individuals, the study deeply sequenced the blood TCR repertoires of about 5 healthy adults.

Trimming costs V 7 bases and J 6 bases, and their ends lie 17 bases apart. According to the germline V gene, CDR1 reads SGHDT and CDR2 reads YYEEEE. The CDR3 runs 14 residues from the cysteine to the phenylalanine. Solely the CDR3 DNA is kept, with 42 bases framed from the first base. As to this clone: This clone's antigen is unknown. Per-base quality was not reported, and no clone a single base away is much larger than it.

Healthy HIV-negative adults with no recently reported acute infections or vaccinations were included as donors. Only Caucasian adults living in Nashville, Tennessee, USA were represented among the donors. Magnetic negative selection was used to enrich CD4+ T cells, after which naive cells were positively selected on CD45RA and the negative fraction became the memory subset. Blood was collected by leukapheresis, and PBMCs were isolated by Ficoll-Histopaque density gradient centrifugation and then cryopreserved in liquid nitrogen vapor phase. Analytical flow cytometry was used to check the purity and quantity of every magnetically sorted T cell population. From each sorted fraction, genomic DNA was isolated and quantified by UV absorbance on a Nanodrop 2000c. Using the deep immunoSEQ assay, TCR CDR3 regions were amplified from genomic DNA by multiplex PCR. Extracted genomic DNA from each cell subset was spread evenly across all wells of several immunoSEQ 96-well plates, with each plate serving as a replicate. Each replicate PCR for sorted subsets received around 0.2 ug genomic DNA, equal to roughly 33,000 T cell genomes. The purified libraries were quantified using a Qubit 3.0 fluorometer, sized with a Bioanalyzer 2100, and then quantified again using the KAPA Library Quantification kit. Every immunoSEQ 96-well plate was sequenced on a separate single-read 150-cycle Illumina NextSeq 550 flow cell. As for the original processing: The immunoSEQ output contained only junctional sequences without quality scores, so filtering could not match that applied to full-length reads. To assign V/J genes and CDR3, sequences were annotated against IMGT germline references using PyIR, a Python wrapper for IgBLAST v1.9. Reads were filtered out if the reads had weak V/J assignments (E-value above 1e-6), no CDR3, stop codons, out-of-frame junctions, or ambiguous translated residues. V3J clonotypes were defined as sequences sharing an identical inferred V gene, J gene, and CDR3 amino acid sequence. Percentage overlap between repertoires was computed as shared unique clonotypes divided by the size of the smaller repertoire. RTK rarefaction, the Chao1 estimator, and Recon v2.1 estimates of unobserved clonotypes were used to assess repertoire richness. Generation probabilities were computed with OLGA for all TCRbeta clonotypes obtained by the gDNA method from a few donors. In TCRdb, the immuneACCESS table is reduced to in-frame sequences with V and J assigned. These tables do not hold every clone; where another copy was compared, an unresolved V gene accounts for under half, and the others remain unexplained. D and trimming were read from the DNA, whereas the V and J calls and clone size are those reported in that table. Counted in this sample were 2,500,000 or so clones; approximately 90% of them appeared once. The ten largest clones take up under 0.15% of the sample.

The paper's findings and limits, for the study overall: The small number of donors limited the genetic and exposure-history diversity represented. Rarefaction of sorted-subset datasets indicated incomplete sequencing despite the large sequencing depth. Sampling was restricted to blood, and TCR repertoires in tissue are likely to differ from TCR repertoires in blood. Higher generation probabilities were observed for clonotypes shared by all four sorted-subset donors than for non-shared clonotypes. Based on pairwise subsampling, the degree of clonotype sharing among donors was expected to be affected by sequencing depth. Approximately 5% of naive CD4, around 3.6% of naive CD8, around 2.3% of memory CD4, and approximately 0.4% of memory CD8 clonotypes were shared across a few donors. Larger estimated clonotype richness was generally found for naive subsets than for memory subsets.

Sequences were obtained from naive CD4+ T cells sorted from blood. The cell subset or site label for this specimen denotes: CD45RA+ positively selected. This receptor was obtained from a man in his late teens or twenties in good health. This sequence uses TRBV5-6 and TRBJ1-5, with a tentative D gene TRBD1 over 5 matching bases. The CDR3 region: CASGHGGEGQPQHF. The DNA sequence reads TGTGCCAGCGGTCATGGGGGGGAGGGTCAGCCCCAGCATTTT.